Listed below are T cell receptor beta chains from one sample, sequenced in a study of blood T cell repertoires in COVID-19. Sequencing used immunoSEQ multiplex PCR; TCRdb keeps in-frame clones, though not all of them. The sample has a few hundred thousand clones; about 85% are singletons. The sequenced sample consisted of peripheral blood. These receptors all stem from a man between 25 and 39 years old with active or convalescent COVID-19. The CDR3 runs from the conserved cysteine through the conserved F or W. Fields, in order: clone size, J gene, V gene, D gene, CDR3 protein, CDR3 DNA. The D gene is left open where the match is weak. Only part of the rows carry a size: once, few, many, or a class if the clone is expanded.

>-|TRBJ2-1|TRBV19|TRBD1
CASGQGFNNEQFF
TGTGCCAGCGGACAGGGATTTAACAATGAGCAGTTCTTC
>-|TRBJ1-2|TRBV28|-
CASSLPGGYGYTF
TGTGCCAGCAGCCTTCCTGGCGGGTATGGCTACACCTTC
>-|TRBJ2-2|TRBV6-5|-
CASSYGALLNTGELFF
TGTGCCAGCAGTTACGGGGCGTTGCTGAACACCGGGGAGCTGTTTTTT
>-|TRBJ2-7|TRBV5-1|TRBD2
CASSSSGGGSNYEQYF
TGCGCCAGCAGCTCTTCGGGGGGAGGTTCCAACTACGAGCAGTACTTC
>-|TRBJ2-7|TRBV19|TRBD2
CASSIPKVSGKNEQYF
TGTGCCAGTAGTATTCCCAAGGTCAGCGGGAAGAACGAGCAGTACTTC
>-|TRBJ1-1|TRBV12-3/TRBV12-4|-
CASSLTGNTEAFF
TGTGCCAGCAGTTTAACTGGGAACACTGAAGCTTTCTTT
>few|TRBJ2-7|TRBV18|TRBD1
CASSWSGGSYEQYF
TGTGCCAGCTCATGGTCAGGGGGCTCCTACGAGCAGTACTTC
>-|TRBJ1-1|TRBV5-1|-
CASSSQGGNTEAFF
TGCGCCAGCAGCTCGCAGGGAGGGAACACTGAAGCTTTCTTT
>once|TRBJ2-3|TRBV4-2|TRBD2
CASSQEISGSTDTQYF
TGTGCCAGCAGCCAAGAAATTAGCGGGAGTACAGATACGCAGTATTTT
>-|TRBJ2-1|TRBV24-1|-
CATSDPVATAYNEQFF
TGTGCCACCAGTGATCCCGTAGCGACGGCCTACAATGAGCAGTTCTTC
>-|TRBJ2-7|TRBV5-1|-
CASSLVQESYEQYF
TGCGCCAGCAGCTTGGTCCAGGAATCCTACGAGCAGTACTTC
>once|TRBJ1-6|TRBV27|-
CASSAGFRNSPLHF
TGTGCCAGCAGTGCCGGTTTCCGTAATTCACCCCTCCACTTT
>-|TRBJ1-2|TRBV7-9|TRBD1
CASSSNDRGMYGYTF
TGTGCCAGCAGCTCGAATGACAGGGGGATGTATGGCTACACCTTC
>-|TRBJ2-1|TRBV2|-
CAVDVPPSGEQFF
TGTGCCGTCGACGTCCCCCCCTCAGGAGAGCAGTTCTTC
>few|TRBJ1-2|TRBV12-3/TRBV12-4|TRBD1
CASSNRGRRGYTF
TGTGCCAGCAGTAACAGGGGGAGACGGGGCTACACCTTC
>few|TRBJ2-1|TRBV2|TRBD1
CASGAQGAMNEQFF
TGTGCCAGCGGAGCACAGGGGGCGATGAATGAGCAGTTCTTC
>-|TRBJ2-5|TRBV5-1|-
CASSEAQQETQYF
TGCGCCAGCAGCGAAGCGCAGCAAGAGACCCAGTACTTC
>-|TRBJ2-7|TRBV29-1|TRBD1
CSANRGNEQYF
TGCAGCGCTAACAGGGGTAACGAGCAGTACTTC
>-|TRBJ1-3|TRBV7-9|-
CASSLVAAGNTIYF
TGTGCCAGCAGCTTAGTTGCGGCGGGAAACACCATATATTTT
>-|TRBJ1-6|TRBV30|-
CAWSVTDNSPLHF
TGTGCCTGGAGTGTCACAGACAATTCACCCCTCCACTTT
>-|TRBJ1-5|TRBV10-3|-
CAISERGSGNQPQHF
TGTGCCATCAGCGAGAGGGGGAGCGGCAATCAGCCCCAGCATTTT
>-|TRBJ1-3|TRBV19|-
CASSIGRNTIYF
TGTGCCAGTAGTATCGGCAGGAACACCATATATTTT
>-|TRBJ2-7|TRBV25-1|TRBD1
CASSEGNRGRYEQYF
TGTGCCAGCAGTGAAGGAAACAGGGGGCGTTACGAGCAGTACTTC
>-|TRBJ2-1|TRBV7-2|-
CASSLVAGANNEQFF
TGTGCCAGCAGCTTAGTGGCGGGCGCCAACAATGAGCAGTTCTTC
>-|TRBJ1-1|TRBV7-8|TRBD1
CASNPTLYLRDSPNTEAFF
TGTGCCAGCAATCCTACATTATATCTCCGGGACAGCCCGAACACTGAAGCTTTCTTT
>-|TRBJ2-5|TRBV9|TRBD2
CASTGLAGDETQYF
TGTGCCAGCACGGGACTAGCGGGAGATGAGACCCAGTACTTC
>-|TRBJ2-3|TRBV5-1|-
CASSLGLAMNRNTDTQYF
TGCGCCAGCAGCTTGGGGCTAGCGATGAATCGTAACACAGATACGCAGTATTTT
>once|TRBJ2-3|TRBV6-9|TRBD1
CASRGTGTDTQYF
TGTGCCAGCAGGGGGACAGGCACAGATACGCAGTATTTT
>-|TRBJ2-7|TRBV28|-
CASSFSLAYEQYF
TGTGCCAGCAGTTTCTCACTAGCCTACGAGCAGTACTTC
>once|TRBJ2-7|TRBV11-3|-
CASSSNNYEQYF
TGTGCCAGCAGCTCGAACAACTACGAGCAGTACTTC
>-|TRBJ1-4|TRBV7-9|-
CASSFPQMNEKLFF
TGTGCCAGCAGCTTTCCGCAGATGAATGAAAAACTGTTTTTT
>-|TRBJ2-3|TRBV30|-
CAWGTGGPTDTQYF
TGTGCCTGGGGTACGGGGGGCCCCACAGATACGCAGTATTTT
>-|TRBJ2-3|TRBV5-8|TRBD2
CASSFLAGGATDTQYF
TGTGCCAGCAGCTTTTTAGCGGGAGGGGCCACAGATACGCAGTATTTT
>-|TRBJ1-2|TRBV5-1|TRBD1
CASSPAGQGTNYGYTF
TGCGCCAGCAGCCCCGCGGGACAGGGGACTAACTATGGCTACACCTTC
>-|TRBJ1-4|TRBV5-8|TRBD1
CASSRGQTNEKLFF
TGTGCCAGCAGCCGGGGACAGACTAATGAAAAACTGTTTTTT
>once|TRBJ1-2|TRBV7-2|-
CADSGDGYGYTF
TGTGCCGACTCAGGGGATGGCTATGGCTACACCTTC
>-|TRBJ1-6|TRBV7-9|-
CASSLEGRPYSPLHF
TGTGCCAGCAGCTTAGAGGGGAGGCCTTATTCACCCCTCCACTTT
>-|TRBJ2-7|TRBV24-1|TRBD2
CATSDPSGTRGDEQYF
TGTGCCACCAGTGATCCCTCCGGGACTAGGGGCGACGAGCAGTACTTC
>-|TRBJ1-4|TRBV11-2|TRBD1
CASSLRTGASEKLFF
TGTGCCAGCAGCCTACGGACAGGGGCCAGTGAAAAACTGTTTTTT
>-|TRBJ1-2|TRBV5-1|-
CASSLSGTSGGYTF
TGCGCCAGCAGCTTGTCCGGGACATCCGGAGGCTACACCTTC
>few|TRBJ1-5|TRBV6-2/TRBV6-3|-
CASSHVTQGIGQPQHF
TGTGCCAGCAGTCACGTGACACAGGGTATCGGTCAGCCCCAGCATTTT
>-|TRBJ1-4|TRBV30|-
CAWSVLREKLFF
TGTGCCTGGAGTGTATTACGGGAAAAACTGTTTTTT
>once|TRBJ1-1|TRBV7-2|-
CASSLGGIYTEAFF
TGTGCCAGCAGCTTAGGAGGGATTTACACTGAAGCTTTCTTT
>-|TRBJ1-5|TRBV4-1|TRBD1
CASSRETGRNQPQHF
TGCGCCAGCAGCCGAGAGACAGGGAGGAATCAGCCCCAGCATTTT
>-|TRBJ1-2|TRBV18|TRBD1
CASSSGQEYSTF
TGTGCCAGCTCATCGGGACAGGAATATTCTACCTTC
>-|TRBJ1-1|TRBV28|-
CASSWTGGSQDEAFF
TGTGCCAGCAGTTGGACCGGAGGGAGCCAAGATGAAGCTTTCTTT
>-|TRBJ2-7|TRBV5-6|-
CASSFSRTSYEQYF
TGTGCCAGCAGCTTTAGCAGAACATCCTACGAGCAGTACTTC
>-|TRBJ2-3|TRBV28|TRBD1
CASSTRGRGSTDTQYF
TGTGCCAGCAGCACAAGGGGGCGCGGTAGCACAGATACGCAGTATTTT
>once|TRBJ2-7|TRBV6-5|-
CASSYPRSYEQYF
TGTGCCAGCAGTTACCCCAGGTCCTACGAGCAGTACTTC
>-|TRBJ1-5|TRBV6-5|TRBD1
CASSLTGTNQPQHF
TGTGCCAGCAGCTTGACAGGGACCAATCAGCCCCAGCATTTT
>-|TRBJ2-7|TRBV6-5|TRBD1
CASSYASGQGSYEQYF
TGTGCCAGCAGTTACGCCTCTGGACAGGGGTCCTACGAGCAGTACTTC
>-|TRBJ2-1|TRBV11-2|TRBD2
CASRTAGGVTGEQFF
TGTGCCAGCAGGACAGCGGGAGGCGTTACAGGTGAGCAGTTCTTC
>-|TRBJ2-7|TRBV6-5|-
CASSPRSRGHEQYF
TGTGCCAGCAGTCCCCGGTCCAGGGGCCACGAGCAGTACTTC
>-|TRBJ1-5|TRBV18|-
CASSPRSSNQPQHF
TGTGCCAGCTCACCAAGGAGTAGTAATCAGCCCCAGCATTTT
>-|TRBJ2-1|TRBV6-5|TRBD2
CASSYTGGGTYNEQFF
TGTGCCAGCAGTTACACGGGAGGGGGGACCTACAATGAGCAGTTCTTC